A single TCR beta chain is shown here with its context. The antigen is not known. Here immunoSEQ multiplex PCR was the method, and the copy in TCRdb shows in-frame clones only, minus some. The sample shows approximately 70,000 clones, 80% to 90% of them seen only once. Germline CDR1 reads SGHKS; CDR2 reads YYEKEE (reference sequence). V shed 2 bases and J shed 4 bases, with 7 bases lying between them. CDR3 length equals 13 residues. The data were obtained in a study of OX40 agonist ivuxolimab in advanced cancers. Whole-study context: Prior anti-PD-1, anti-PD-L1 or anti-CTLA-4 therapy did not bar entry, and less than 50% had some. Partial responses occurred in three patients (one hepatocellular carcinoma, two cutaneous melanoma). Study-wide results and limits: The study found that CD8+ T cells averaged more expanded clones than CD4+.

The starting material was CD4+ or CD8+ T cells sorted from blood, obtained in a trial of the OX40 agonist ivuxolimab. The receptor was isolated from an adult with an advanced solid tumor such as melanoma, head and neck, liver or kidney cancer. The chain has TRBV5-5 and TRBJ1-5; D unclear. CDR3 sequence (DNA): TGTGCCAGCAGCTTAGACCCTAATCAGCCCCAGCATTTT. This codes for CASSLDPNQPQHF.